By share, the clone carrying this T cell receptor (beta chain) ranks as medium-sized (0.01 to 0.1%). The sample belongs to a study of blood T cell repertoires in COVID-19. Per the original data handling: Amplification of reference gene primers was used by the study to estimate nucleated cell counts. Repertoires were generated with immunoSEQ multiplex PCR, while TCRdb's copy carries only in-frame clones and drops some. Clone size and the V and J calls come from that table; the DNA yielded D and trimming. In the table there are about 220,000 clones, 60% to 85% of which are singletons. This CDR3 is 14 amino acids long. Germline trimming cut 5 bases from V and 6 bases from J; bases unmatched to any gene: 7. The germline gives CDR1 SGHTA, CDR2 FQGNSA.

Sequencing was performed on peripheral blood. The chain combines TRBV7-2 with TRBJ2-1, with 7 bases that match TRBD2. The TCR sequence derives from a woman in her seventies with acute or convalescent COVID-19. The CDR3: CASSSRDYANEQFF. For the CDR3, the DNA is TGTGCCAGCAGCAGCCGGGACTACGCCAATGAGCAGTTCTTC.